This TCR beta chain was identified in a study of neurological immune-mediated disorders. Across the whole study: Of the multiple sclerosis patients, 34 in total, roughly 30 were relapsing-remitting and 3 were secondary progressive. Findings and limits, study-wide: The greatest TCR clonal expansion occurred in HTLV-1-associated myelopathy and the least in multiple sclerosis, which fell below healthy controls. None of the CDR3 amino acid sequences found in expanded clones was shared across subjects. This suggests that the TCR-beta repertoires were private in all groups. Any association between clinical or MRI features and the multiple sclerosis repertoire cluster was absent.

This clonotype was detected ten times or more. Its antigen is unidentified. This CDR3 is 12 amino acids long. Germline CDR1 reads SQVTM; CDR2 reads ANQGSEA. Trimming left V 6 bases short and J 2 bases short, with 10 bases between. Using its own MiXCR run on the 5' RACE reads, TCRdb lists one record per CDR3 protein. The sample lists 81,000 or so distinct CDR3 sequences; approximately 5% were seen once. This chain links TRBV29-1 with TRBJ1-2; D unclear. Sequences were obtained from PBMCs. The receptor was derived from a woman in her thirties with multiple sclerosis. The CDR3 DNA sequence: TGCAGCGTCCCACCCGGGAACTATGGCTACACCTTC. Translation: CSVPPGNYGYTF.